The 2 T cell receptor beta chains reported below all come from one sample, sequenced in a study of cytomegalovirus exposure and HLA in healthy donors. Researchers ran the PCR with 60 Vbeta and 13 Jbeta primers. Generated by immunoSEQ multiplex PCR, the TCRdb table keeps only in-frame clones and is missing some. Here the sample spans some 170,000 clones, about 75% being singletons. Sequenced sample: PBMCs. The receptor source for this set is a man in his forties in good health and CMV-seropositive.

The chain links TRBV29-1 to TRBJ2-1; weak D call: TRBD2 (6 bases). V shed 7 bases and J shed 6 bases, with 16 bases lying between them. The germline V gene has CDR1 SQVTM and CDR2 ANQGSEA. This CDR3 contains 13 residues. CDR3 nucleotide sequence: TGCAGCGCACGCAGACTAGTGGGCAATGAGCAGTTCTTC. Its translation is CSARRLVGNEQFF.

The rearrangement links TRBV13 to TRBJ2-3; 8 nucleotides match TRBD1. J lost 4 bases, V lost 2 bases, and 5 bases had no gene match. The CDR3 consists of 15 residues. CDR1 is PRHDT and CDR2 is FYEKMQ in the germline V gene (reference sequence). CDR3 bases: TGTGCCAGCAGCTTAACAGGACAGGGAGCAGATACGCAGTATTTT. This gives the protein CASSLTGQGADTQYF. The whole variable domain, filled in from reference TRBV13 and TRBJ2-3, reads AAGVIQSPRHLIKEKRETATLKCYPIPRHDTVYWYQQGPGQDPQFLISFYEKMQSDKGSIPDRFSAQQFSDYHSELNMSSLELGDSALYFCASSLTGQGADTQYFGPGTRLTVL.